This T cell receptor (beta chain) was captured in a study of T cells expressing NK-cell markers. Study findings and constraints: Whether expanded NKG2C+ T cell clones were HCMV specific stayed uncertain. About 1.0-7.5% of CD8+ T cells in 6 or 7 donors belonged to dominant NKG2C+ clonotypes.

Details on this clonotype: Its antigen is not identified.

UMIs accompanied the 5'RACE template switching by which TCR beta cDNA was made. TCRdb reprocessed the 5' RACE reads and stores each CDR3 protein as one record, lacking DNA. The sample totals about 450,000 distinct CDR3 sequences. The CDR3 runs to 13 residues. Germline CDR1 and CDR2: LNHDA and SQIVND (reference sequence). V and J are TRBV19 and TRBJ2-3; with no DNA, the TCRdb D assignment of TRBD1 cannot be verified. The sequenced material came from blood T cells: a sorted CD56 or NKG2C T cell subset, CD4+ or CD8+ T cells, or bulk PBMC T cells (not recorded which). The receptor was derived from a woman aged 18 to 75 in good health. This chain's CDR3 is CASSRGETDTQYF.